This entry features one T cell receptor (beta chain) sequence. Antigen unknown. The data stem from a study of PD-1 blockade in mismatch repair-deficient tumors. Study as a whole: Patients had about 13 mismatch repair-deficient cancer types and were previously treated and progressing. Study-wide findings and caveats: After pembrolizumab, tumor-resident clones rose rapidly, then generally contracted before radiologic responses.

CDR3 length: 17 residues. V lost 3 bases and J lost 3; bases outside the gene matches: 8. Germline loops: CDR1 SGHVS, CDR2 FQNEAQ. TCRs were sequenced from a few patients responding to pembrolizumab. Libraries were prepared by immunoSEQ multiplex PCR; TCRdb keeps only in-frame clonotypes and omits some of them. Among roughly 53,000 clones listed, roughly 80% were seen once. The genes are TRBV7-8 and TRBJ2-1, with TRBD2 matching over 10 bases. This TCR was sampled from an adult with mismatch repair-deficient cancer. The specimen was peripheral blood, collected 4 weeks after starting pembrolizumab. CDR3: CASSFFFTSGDYNEQFF. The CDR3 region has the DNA TGTGCCAGCAGCTTTTTCTTTACTAGCGGGGACTACAATGAGCAGTTCTTC.